The rows below give T cell receptor beta chains drawn from one sample of a study of neoadjuvant anti-PD-1 for oral cavity cancer. Sequencing was performed with immunoSEQ multiplex PCR; in TCRdb, only in-frame clones are kept and a portion is missing. There are over 9,500 clones in the sample; about 60% occur only once, and 12% lies in the top ten. The material sequenced was tumor tissue, taken before nivolumab (anti-PD-1) treatment. These receptors all come from a person aged 35 to 85 with oral cavity squamous cell carcinoma. CDR3s include the opening cysteine and the closing phenylalanine or tryptophan. The D gene is left open where the match is weak. Some rows mark clone size as missing; the rest say once, few, many or name a class of expanded clone.

J gene | CDR3 length | clone size | V gene | D gene | CDR3 protein | CDR3 DNA
TRBJ2-7 | 17 | . | TRBV2 | TRBD1 | CASSDRQGTIFSYEQYF | TGTGCCAGCAGTGATAGACAGGGCACCATCTTCTCCTACGAGCAGTACTTC
TRBJ2-6 | 15 | . | TRBV18 | . | CASSPPTSGANVLTF | TGTGCCAGCTCACCACCGACGTCAGGGGCCAACGTCCTGACTTTC
TRBJ1-4 | 16 | few | TRBV7-9 | . | CASSLWQSKSSEKLFF | TGTGCCAGCAGCTTATGGCAATCCAAATCCTCCGAAAAACTGTTTTTT
TRBJ1-2 | 15 | . | TRBV27 | TRBD1 | CASSSTGQGYYGYTF | TGTGCCAGCAGTTCTACGGGACAGGGGTACTATGGCTACACCTTC
TRBJ1-5 | 16 | . | TRBV6-6 | . | CASSYSGRGGSQPQHF | TGTGCCAGCAGTTACTCGGGCAGGGGCGGTAGTCAGCCCCAGCATTTT
TRBJ2-7 | 17 | . | TRBV7-6 | . | CASSLGVSRMSSYEQYF | TGTGCCAGCAGCTTAGGGGTCTCGCGGATGAGCTCCTACGAGCAGTACTTC
TRBJ2-1 | 15 | . | TRBV6-5 | . | CASSYSGTGRYEQFF | TGTGCCAGCAGTTACTCGGGTACGGGGCGGTATGAGCAGTTCTTC
TRBJ2-5 | 14 | few | TRBV29-1 | TRBD2 | CSVELAGVWETQYF | TGCAGCGTTGAACTAGCGGGAGTATGGGAGACCCAGTACTTC
TRBJ2-7 | 13 | . | TRBV10-3 | . | CAISEGLVAEQYF | TGTGCCATCAGTGAGGGGCTAGTGGCCGAGCAGTACTTC
TRBJ2-6 | 18 | . | TRBV5-5 | TRBD1 | CASSRSTGEVTGANVLTF | TGTGCCAGCAGCCGTTCGACAGGGGAAGTGACTGGGGCCAACGTCCTGACTTTC
TRBJ2-7 | 13 | . | TRBV30 | TRBD2 | CAWTRGGPYEQYF | TGTGCCTGGACCCGGGGGGGCCCCTACGAGCAGTACTTC
TRBJ2-1 | 15 | . | TRBV19 | TRBD2 | CASSTRTSGINEQFF | TGTGCCAGTAGTACCCGGACTAGCGGGATCAATGAGCAGTTCTTC
TRBJ1-3 | 15 | few | TRBV2 | . | CASSEQGHSGNTIYF | TGTGCCAGCAGTGAACAGGGACACTCTGGAAACACCATATATTTT
TRBJ2-1 | 16 | medium-sized | TRBV29-1 | TRBD2 | CSVEGLAGVAIDEQFF | TGCAGCGTTGAAGGACTAGCGGGAGTGGCTATCGATGAGCAGTTCTTC
TRBJ2-3 | 16 | . | TRBV4-2 | TRBD1 | CASSQDLGTGTDTQYF | TGTGCCAGCAGCCAAGATCTGGGGACAGGGACAGATACGCAGTATTTT
TRBJ1-1 | 13 | . | TRBV6-4 | . | CASSKDLNTEAFF | TGTGCCAGCAGCAAAGACTTGAACACTGAAGCTTTCTTT
TRBJ2-5 | 11 | few | TRBV5-1 | . | CASSLGGTQYF | TGCGCCAGCAGCTTGGGCGGGACCCAGTACTTC
TRBJ2-7 | 16 | . | TRBV7-8 | TRBD2 | CASSPTTSGSTYEQYF | TGTGCCAGCAGCCCAACTACTAGCGGCAGTACCTACGAGCAGTACTTC
TRBJ2-2 | 16 | few | TRBV14 | . | CASSQDRRTSTGELFF | TGTGCCAGCAGCCAAGATCGAAGGACCTCCACCGGGGAGCTGTTTTTT
TRBJ2-3 | 16 | . | TRBV11-2 | TRBD1 | CASSSPRTGSTDTQYF | TGTGCCAGCAGCTCCCCGCGGACAGGGAGCACAGATACGCAGTATTTT
TRBJ2-7 | 17 | . | TRBV19 | TRBD2 | CASSIGVEASGSYEQYF | TGTGCCAGTAGTATAGGAGTTGAGGCTAGCGGGAGCTACGAGCAGTACTTC
TRBJ2-5 | 11 | few | TRBV5-5 | . | CASSYGETQYF | TGTGCCAGCAGCTATGGGGAGACCCAGTACTTC
TRBJ2-1 | 16 | . | TRBV19 | TRBD2 | CASSIGLAGFYHEQFF | TGTGCCAGTAGTATCGGACTAGCCGGCTTTTATCATGAGCAGTTCTTC
TRBJ2-1 | 16 | . | TRBV6-1 | TRBD2 | CASSGALLAGGNEQFF | TGTGCCAGCAGTGGGGCTTTACTAGCGGGAGGGAATGAGCAGTTCTTC
TRBJ2-3 | 12 | . | TRBV7-2 | . | CASSSQGLTQYF | TGTGCCAGCAGCTCGCAGGGGTTAACGCAGTATTTT
TRBJ1-1 | 17 | medium-sized | TRBV7-2 | . | CASSLDAGPWMNTEAFF | TGTGCCAGCAGCTTAGACGCAGGGCCCTGGATGAACACTGAAGCTTTCTTT
TRBJ2-7 | 17 | . | TRBV10-3 | TRBD2 | CAISESVGAGGLYEQYF | TGTGCCATCAGTGAGTCGGTTGGGGCGGGAGGGCTCTACGAGCAGTACTTC
TRBJ1-5 | 13 | . | TRBV30 | . | CAWSGGLNQPQHF | TGTGCCTGGAGTGGGGGGCTCAATCAGCCCCAGCATTTT
TRBJ1-2 | 14 | . | TRBV19 | . | CASSDQSIGYGYTF | TGTGCCAGTAGCGACCAGTCGATTGGCTATGGCTACACCTTC
TRBJ2-7 | 13 | . | TRBV7-8 | TRBD2 | CASSLREGGEQYF | TGTGCCAGCAGCTTAAGGGAGGGCGGCGAGCAGTACTTC
TRBJ2-1 | 16 | . | TRBV7-3 | TRBD2 | CASSPGGGSGHNEQFF | TGTGCCAGCAGCCCCGGCGGCGGGAGTGGCCACAATGAGCAGTTCTTC
TRBJ1-5 | 16 | . | TRBV6-1 | . | CASSDASRGGNQPQHF | TGTGCCAGCAGTGACGCCTCCCGGGGGGGCAATCAGCCCCAGCATTTT
TRBJ1-4 | 10 | few | TRBV30 | . | CAWSGEKLFF | TGTGCCTGGAGTGGGGAAAAACTGTTTTTT
TRBJ1-2 | 13 | . | TRBV5-1 | . | CASSLGSDYGYTF | TGCGCCAGCAGCTTAGGCTCGGACTATGGCTACACCTTC
TRBJ2-4 | 14 | . | TRBV6-1 | TRBD2 | CASRPGTSWDIQYF | TGTGCCAGCAGACCCGGGACTAGCTGGGACATTCAGTACTTC
TRBJ2-3 | 15 | . | TRBV19 | TRBD1 | CASSPPGQGADTQYF | TGTGCCAGTAGTCCCCCCGGACAGGGGGCAGATACGCAGTATTTT
TRBJ1-2 | 15 | . | TRBV27 | . | CASSARLLGGYGYTF | TGTGCCAGCAGTGCCCGGCTCCTGGGGGGTTATGGCTACACCTTC
TRBJ2-7 | 13 | . | TRBV7-6 | . | CASSLGSGREQYF | TGTGCCAGCAGCTTAGGCAGTGGTCGCGAGCAGTACTTC
TRBJ2-4 | 13 | . | TRBV6-5 | . | CASSSAGQPGEYF | TGTGCCAGCAGTTCCGCGGGACAGCCGGGGGAGTACTTC